This entry is about one TCR beta chain. Per the germline V gene, CDR1 is SGHNT and CDR2 is YYREEE (reference sequence). V was pared by 0 bases and J by 4 bases, with 8 bases of the junction left unmatched. CDR3 length equals 16 residues. Recovered status in Cohort 3 required two negative PCRs, clearance, or symptom resolution. Here immunoSEQ multiplex PCR was the method, and the copy in TCRdb shows in-frame clones only, minus some. This sample has about 190,000 clones; 86% occur once, and the top ten carry around 9%. This entry comes from a study of blood T cell repertoires in COVID-19. The sequencing sample was made of PBMCs or T cells enriched from blood (not recorded which). The V gene is TRBV5-4, the J gene TRBJ2-7; TRBD1 aligns across 9 bases. The receptor was derived from a woman aged 30 to 39 who had recovered from COVID-19. The CDR3: CASSLEDRGAGYEQYF. The CDR3, as DNA: TGTGCCAGCAGCTTGGAGGACAGGGGAGCAGGGTACGAGCAGTACTTC.